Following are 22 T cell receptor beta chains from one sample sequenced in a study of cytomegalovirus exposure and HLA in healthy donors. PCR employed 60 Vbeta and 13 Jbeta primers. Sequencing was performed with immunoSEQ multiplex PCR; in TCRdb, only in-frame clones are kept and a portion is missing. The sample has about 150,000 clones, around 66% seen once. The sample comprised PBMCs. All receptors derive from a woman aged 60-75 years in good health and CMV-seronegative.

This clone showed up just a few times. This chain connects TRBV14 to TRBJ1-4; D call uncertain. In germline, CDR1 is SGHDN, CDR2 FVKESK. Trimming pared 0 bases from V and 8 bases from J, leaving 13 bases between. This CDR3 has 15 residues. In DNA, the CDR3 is TGTGCCAGCAGCCAAGAGATAGGTTCGGGGGAAAAACTGTTTTTT. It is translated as CASSQEIGSGEKLFF.

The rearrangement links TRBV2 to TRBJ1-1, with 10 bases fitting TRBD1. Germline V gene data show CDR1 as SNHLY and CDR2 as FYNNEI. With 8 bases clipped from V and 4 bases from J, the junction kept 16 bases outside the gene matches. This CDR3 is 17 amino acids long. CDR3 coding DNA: TGTGCCAGCGGAGGGGTTGCCCGGGACAGGGGATCCACTGAAGCTTTCTTT. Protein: CASGGVARDRGSTEAFF. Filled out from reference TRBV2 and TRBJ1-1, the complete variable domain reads EPEVTQTPSHQVTQMGQEVILRCVPISNHLYFYWYRQILGQKVEFLVSFYNNEISEKSEIFDDQFSVERPDGSNFTLKIRSTKLEDSAMYFCASGGVARDRGSTEAFFGQGTRLTVV.

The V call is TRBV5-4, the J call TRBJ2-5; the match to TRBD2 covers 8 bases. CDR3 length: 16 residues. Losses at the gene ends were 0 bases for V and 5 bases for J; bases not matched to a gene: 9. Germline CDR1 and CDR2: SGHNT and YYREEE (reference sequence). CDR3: CASSLGVAGTGETQYF. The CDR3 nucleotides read TGTGCCAGCAGCTTGGGGGTAGCGGGAACGGGGGAGACCCAGTACTTC. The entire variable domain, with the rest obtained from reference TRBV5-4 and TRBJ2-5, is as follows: ETGVTQSPTHLIKTRGQQVTLRCSSQSGHNTVSWYQQALGQGPQFIFQYYREEENGRGNFPPRFSGLQFPNYSSELNVNALELDDSALYLCASSLGVAGTGETQYFGPGTRLLVL.

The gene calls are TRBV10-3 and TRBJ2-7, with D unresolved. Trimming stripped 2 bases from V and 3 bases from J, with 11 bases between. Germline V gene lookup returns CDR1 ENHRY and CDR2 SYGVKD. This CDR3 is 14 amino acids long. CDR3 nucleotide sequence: TGTGCCATCAGTGAGACGGGTGAACGCTACGAGCAGTACTTC. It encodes CAISETGERYEQYF.

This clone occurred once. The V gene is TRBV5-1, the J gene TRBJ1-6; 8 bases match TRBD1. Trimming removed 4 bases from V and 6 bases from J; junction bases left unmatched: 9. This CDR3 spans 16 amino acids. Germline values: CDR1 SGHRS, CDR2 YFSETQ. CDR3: CASSETQGAANSPLHF. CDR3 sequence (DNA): TGCGCCAGCAGCGAGACCCAGGGGGCGGCTAATTCACCCCTCCACTTT.

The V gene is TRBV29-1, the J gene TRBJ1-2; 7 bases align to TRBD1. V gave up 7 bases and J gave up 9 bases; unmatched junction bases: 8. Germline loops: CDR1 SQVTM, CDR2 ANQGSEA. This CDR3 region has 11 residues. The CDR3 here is CSAADRESYTF. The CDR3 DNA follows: TGCAGCGCCGCCGACAGGGAAAGCTACACCTTC.

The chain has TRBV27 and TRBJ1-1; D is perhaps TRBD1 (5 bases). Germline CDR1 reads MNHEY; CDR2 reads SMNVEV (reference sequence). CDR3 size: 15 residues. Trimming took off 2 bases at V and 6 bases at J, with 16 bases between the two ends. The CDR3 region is CASSLQRGRFAEAFF. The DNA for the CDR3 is TGTGCCAGCAGTTTACAGCGGGGACGGTTTGCTGAAGCTTTCTTT.

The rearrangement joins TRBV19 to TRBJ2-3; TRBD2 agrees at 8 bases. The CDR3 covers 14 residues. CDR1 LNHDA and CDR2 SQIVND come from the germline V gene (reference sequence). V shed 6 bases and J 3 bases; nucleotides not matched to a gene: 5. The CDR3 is CASSPGTSTDTQYF. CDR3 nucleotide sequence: TGTGCCAGTAGCCCAGGGACTAGTACAGATACGCAGTATTTT. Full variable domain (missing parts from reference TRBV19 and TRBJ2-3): DGGITQSPKYLFRKEGQNVTLSCEQNLNHDAMYWYRQDPGQGLRLIYYSQIVNDFQKGDIAEGYSVSREKKESFPLTVTSAQKNPTAFYLCASSPGTSTDTQYFGPGTRLTVL.

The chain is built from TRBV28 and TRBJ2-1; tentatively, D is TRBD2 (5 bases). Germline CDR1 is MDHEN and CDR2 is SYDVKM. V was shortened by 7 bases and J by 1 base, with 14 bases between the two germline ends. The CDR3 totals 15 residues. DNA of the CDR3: TGTGCCAGCATCTCCTCGAGGAGGTCCTACAATGAGCAGTTCTTC. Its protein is CASISSRRSYNEQFF.

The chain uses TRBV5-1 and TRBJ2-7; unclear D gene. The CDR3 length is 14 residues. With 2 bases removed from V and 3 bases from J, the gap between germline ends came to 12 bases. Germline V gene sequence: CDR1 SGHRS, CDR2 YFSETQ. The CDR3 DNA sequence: TGCGCCAGCAGCTTAAGTGAGGCTAACTACGAGCAGTACTTC. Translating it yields CASSLSEANYEQYF.

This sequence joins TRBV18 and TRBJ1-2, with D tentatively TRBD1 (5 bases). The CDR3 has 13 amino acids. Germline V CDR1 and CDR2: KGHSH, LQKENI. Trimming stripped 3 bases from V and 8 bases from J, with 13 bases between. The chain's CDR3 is CASSPRGQEGYTF. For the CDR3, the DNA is TGTGCCAGCTCACCGCGGGGCCAGGAGGGCTACACCTTC.

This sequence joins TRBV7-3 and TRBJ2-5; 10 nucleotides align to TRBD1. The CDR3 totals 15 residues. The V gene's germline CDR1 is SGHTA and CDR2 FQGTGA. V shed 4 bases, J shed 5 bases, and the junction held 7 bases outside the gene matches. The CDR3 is CASSSGQGGFETQYF. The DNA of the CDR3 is TGTGCCAGCAGCTCAGGACAGGGGGGGTTTGAGACCCAGTACTTC. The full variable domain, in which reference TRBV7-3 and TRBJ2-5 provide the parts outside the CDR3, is GAGVSQTPSNKVTEKGKYVELRCDPISGHTALYWYRQSLGQGPEFLIYFQGTGAADDSGLPNDRFFAVRPEGSVSTLKIQRTERGDSAVYLCASSSGQGGFETQYFGPGTRLLVL.

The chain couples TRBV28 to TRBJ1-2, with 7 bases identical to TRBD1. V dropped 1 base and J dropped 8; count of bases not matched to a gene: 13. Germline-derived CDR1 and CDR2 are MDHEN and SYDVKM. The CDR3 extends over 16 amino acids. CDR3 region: CASSLSRMTGMEGYTF. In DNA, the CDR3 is TGTGCCAGCAGTTTATCCAGAATGACAGGGATGGAAGGCTACACCTTC.

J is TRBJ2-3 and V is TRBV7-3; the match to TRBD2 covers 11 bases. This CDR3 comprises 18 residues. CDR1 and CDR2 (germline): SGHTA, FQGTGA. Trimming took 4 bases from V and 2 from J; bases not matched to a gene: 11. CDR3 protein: CASSSRLLAGEPTDTQYF. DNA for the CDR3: TGTGCCAGCAGCTCCCGATTACTAGCGGGGGAACCCACAGATACGCAGTATTTT.

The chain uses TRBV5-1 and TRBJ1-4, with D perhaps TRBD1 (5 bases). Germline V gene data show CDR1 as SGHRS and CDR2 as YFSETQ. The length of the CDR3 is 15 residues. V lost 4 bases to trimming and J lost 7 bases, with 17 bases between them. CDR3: CASSVQQGSGEKLFF. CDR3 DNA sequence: TGCGCCAGCAGCGTCCAGCAGGGTTCGGGTGAAAAACTGTTTTTT.

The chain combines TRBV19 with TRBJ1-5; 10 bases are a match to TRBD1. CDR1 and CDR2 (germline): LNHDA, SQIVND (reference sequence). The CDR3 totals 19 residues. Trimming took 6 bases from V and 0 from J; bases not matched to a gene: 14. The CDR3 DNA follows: TGTGCCAGTAGGCCCGAGCGGACAGGGGGGATAGGTAGCAATCAGCCCCAGCATTTT. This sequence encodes CASRPERTGGIGSNQPQHF.

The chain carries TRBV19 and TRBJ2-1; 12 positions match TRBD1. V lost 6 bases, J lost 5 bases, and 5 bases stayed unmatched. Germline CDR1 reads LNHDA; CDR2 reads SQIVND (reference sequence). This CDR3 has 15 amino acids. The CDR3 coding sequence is TGTGCCAGTAGCTGGGGACAGGGGGCGCACAATGAGCAGTTCTTC. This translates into CASSWGQGAHNEQFF.

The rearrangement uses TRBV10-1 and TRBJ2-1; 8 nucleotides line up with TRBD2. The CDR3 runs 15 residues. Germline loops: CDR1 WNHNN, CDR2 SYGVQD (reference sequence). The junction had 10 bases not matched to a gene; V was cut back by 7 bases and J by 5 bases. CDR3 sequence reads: CASKFWSGGDNEQFF. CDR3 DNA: TGCGCCAGCAAATTCTGGAGCGGGGGAGACAATGAGCAGTTCTTC.

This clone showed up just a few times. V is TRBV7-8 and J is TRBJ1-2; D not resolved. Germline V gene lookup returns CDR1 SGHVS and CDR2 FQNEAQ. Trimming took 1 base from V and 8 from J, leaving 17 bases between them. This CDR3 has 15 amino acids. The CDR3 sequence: CASSLVLGSRRGYTF. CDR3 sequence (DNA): TGTGCCAGCAGCTTAGTGTTGGGCTCTCGTAGAGGCTACACCTTC.

For the CDR3, the DNA is TGTGCCAGCAGCTTCCGAGCGGGAGTTGACACAGATACGCAGTATTTT. Translation gives CASSFRAGVDTDTQYF. The genes are TRBV5-6 and TRBJ2-3; 8 nucleotides align to TRBD2. There are 16 residues in the CDR3. Germline V gene sequence: CDR1 SGHDT, CDR2 YYEEEE. V gave up 2 bases and J gave up 2 bases; unmatched junction bases: 7.

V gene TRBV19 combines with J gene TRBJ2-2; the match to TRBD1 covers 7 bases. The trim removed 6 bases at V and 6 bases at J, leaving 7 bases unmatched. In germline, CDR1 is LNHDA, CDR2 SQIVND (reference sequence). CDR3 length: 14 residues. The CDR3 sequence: CASRDRSLSGELFF. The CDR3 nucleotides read TGTGCCAGTAGGGACAGGAGCCTTTCCGGGGAGCTGTTTTTT.

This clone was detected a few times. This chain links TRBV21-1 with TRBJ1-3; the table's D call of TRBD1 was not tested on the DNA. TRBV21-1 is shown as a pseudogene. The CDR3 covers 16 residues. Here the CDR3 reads CASSKQRQGTGNTIYF. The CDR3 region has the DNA TGTGCCAGCAGCAAACAGCGGCAGGGGACTGGAAACACCATATATTTT.